A selection of T cell receptor beta chains follows, all from one sample in a study of cytomegalovirus exposure and HLA in healthy donors. Data came from immunoSEQ multiplex PCR; TCRdb stores just in-frame clones and leaves some out. Of 100,000 or so clones detected, 75% to 90% appear once; the ten largest clones hold approximately 7.2%. The material sequenced was PBMCs. These receptors were taken from a man younger than 45 in good health and CMV-seropositive. CDR3s include the opening cysteine and the closing phenylalanine or tryptophan. The D gene is left open where the match is weak. Clone size appears in some rows only: once, few, many, or a class for an expanded clone.

v_call: TRBV6-5; d_call: -; j_call: TRBJ1-3; clone_size: -; cdr3_aa: CATTSSGNTIYF; cdr3_nt: TGTGCCACCACAAGCTCTGGAAACACCATATATTTT
v_call: TRBV5-3; d_call: -; j_call: TRBJ2-2; clone_size: few; cdr3_aa: CARSSPGRGGWGELFF; cdr3_nt: TGTGCCAGAAGCTCCCCGGGGAGAGGGGGTTGGGGGGAGCTGTTTTTT
v_call: TRBV7-9; d_call: -; j_call: TRBJ1-1; clone_size: -; cdr3_aa: CASSDTGTTQAFF; cdr3_nt: TGTGCCAGCAGCGATACTGGGACAACTCAAGCTTTCTTT
v_call: TRBV19; d_call: -; j_call: TRBJ1-1; clone_size: few; cdr3_aa: CASSTTALNTEAFF; cdr3_nt: TGTGCCAGTAGTACGACAGCGTTGAACACTGAAGCTTTCTTT
v_call: TRBV7-9; d_call: -; j_call: TRBJ1-4; clone_size: -; cdr3_aa: CASSPAEVANEKLFF; cdr3_nt: TGTGCCAGCAGCCCTGCCGAGGTCGCTAATGAAAAACTGTTTTTT
v_call: TRBV7-2; d_call: -; j_call: TRBJ2-7; clone_size: -; cdr3_aa: CASSFSRGPAYEQYF; cdr3_nt: TGTGCCAGCAGCTTTTCCAGGGGACCGGCCTACGAGCAGTACTTC
v_call: TRBV28; d_call: -; j_call: TRBJ2-5; clone_size: -; cdr3_aa: CASSLSGNREGTQYF; cdr3_nt: TGTGCCAGCAGTTTATCTGGCAACAGGGAGGGCACCCAGTACTTC
v_call: TRBV6-5; d_call: TRBD2; j_call: TRBJ2-5; clone_size: -; cdr3_aa: CASLKRGQETQYF; cdr3_nt: TGTGCCAGTCTCAAGCGGGGACAAGAGACCCAGTACTTC
v_call: TRBV10-3; d_call: TRBD1; j_call: TRBJ1-2; clone_size: -; cdr3_aa: CAIGQGAGYGYTF; cdr3_nt: TGTGCCATCGGACAGGGGGCGGGGTATGGCTACACCTTC
v_call: TRBV9; d_call: TRBD1; j_call: TRBJ1-1; clone_size: -; cdr3_aa: CASSDDRGSGQAFF; cdr3_nt: TGTGCCAGCAGCGATGACAGGGGGTCGGGACAAGCTTTCTTT
v_call: TRBV27; d_call: TRBD2; j_call: TRBJ2-3; clone_size: -; cdr3_aa: CASSRRLAGSDTQYF; cdr3_nt: TGTGCCAGCAGCCGTAGACTAGCGGGGTCAGATACGCAGTATTTT
v_call: TRBV7-9; d_call: TRBD1; j_call: TRBJ1-5; clone_size: once; cdr3_aa: CASSRTGPNQPQHF; cdr3_nt: TGTGCCAGCAGTCGGACAGGTCCCAATCAGCCCCAGCATTTT
v_call: TRBV7-8; d_call: -; j_call: TRBJ2-1; clone_size: -; cdr3_aa: CASSGGTPRSYNEQFF; cdr3_nt: TGTGCCAGCAGCGGCGGCACGCCACGGTCCTACAATGAGCAGTTCTTC
v_call: TRBV29-1; d_call: TRBD2; j_call: TRBJ2-1; clone_size: -; cdr3_aa: CSVDIGGGANEQFF; cdr3_nt: TGCAGCGTTGATATTGGCGGGGGGGCAAATGAGCAGTTCTTC
v_call: TRBV27; d_call: -; j_call: TRBJ2-7; clone_size: -; cdr3_aa: CASSSPEGSYEQYF; cdr3_nt: TGTGCCAGCAGTTCCCCGGAGGGCTCCTACGAGCAGTACTTC
v_call: TRBV5-1; d_call: TRBD2; j_call: TRBJ2-1; clone_size: once; cdr3_aa: CASSTGLADYNEQFF; cdr3_nt: TGCGCCAGCAGCACAGGACTAGCGGATTACAATGAGCAGTTCTTC
v_call: TRBV6-6; d_call: -; j_call: TRBJ1-3; clone_size: -; cdr3_aa: CASSLYASGNTIYF; cdr3_nt: TGTGCCAGCAGTCTATACGCTTCTGGAAACACCATATATTTT
v_call: TRBV15; d_call: TRBD2; j_call: TRBJ2-2; clone_size: few; cdr3_aa: CATSRDGLAGASTGELFF; cdr3_nt: TGTGCCACCAGCAGAGATGGACTAGCGGGGGCCTCCACCGGGGAGCTGTTTTTT
v_call: TRBV12-5; d_call: -; j_call: TRBJ1-2; clone_size: -; cdr3_aa: CASGLEGGRFYGYTF; cdr3_nt: TGTGCTAGTGGTTTGGAAGGGGGTCGGTTCTATGGCTACACCTTC
v_call: TRBV4-3; d_call: TRBD1; j_call: TRBJ1-4; clone_size: -; cdr3_aa: CASSQDYHRGPEKLFF; cdr3_nt: TGCGCCAGCAGCCAAGATTACCACAGGGGGCCGGAAAAACTGTTTTTT
v_call: TRBV19; d_call: TRBD1; j_call: TRBJ1-4; clone_size: -; cdr3_aa: CASSHRGPNEKLFF; cdr3_nt: TGTGCCAGTAGTCACAGGGGCCCTAATGAAAAACTGTTTTTT
v_call: TRBV19; d_call: -; j_call: TRBJ2-1; clone_size: -; cdr3_aa: CASSIKAAGEQFF; cdr3_nt: TGTGCCAGTAGTATCAAAGCCGCAGGGGAGCAGTTCTTC
v_call: TRBV2; d_call: TRBD1; j_call: TRBJ2-3; clone_size: -; cdr3_aa: CASSLRDSFTDTQYF; cdr3_nt: TGTGCCAGCAGTCTCCGGGACAGTTTCACAGATACGCAGTATTTT
v_call: TRBV7-6; d_call: -; j_call: TRBJ2-6; clone_size: -; cdr3_aa: CASSLVGGAGSGANVLTF; cdr3_nt: TGTGCCAGCAGCTTAGTGGGGGGTGCGGGCTCTGGGGCCAACGTCCTGACTTTC
v_call: TRBV5-1; d_call: TRBD1; j_call: TRBJ1-1; clone_size: once; cdr3_aa: CASSSGTAHTEAFF; cdr3_nt: TGCGCCAGCAGCTCCGGGACAGCCCACACTGAAGCTTTCTTT
v_call: TRBV15; d_call: TRBD2; j_call: TRBJ2-3; clone_size: -; cdr3_aa: CVTSSQRGAADTQYF; cdr3_nt: TGTGTCACCAGCTCCCAGCGGGGGGCAGCAGATACGCAGTATTTT
v_call: TRBV13; d_call: TRBD1; j_call: TRBJ2-7; clone_size: few; cdr3_aa: CASSPPRGLGEQYF; cdr3_nt: TGTGCCAGCAGCCCGCCTAGGGGGCTAGGCGAGCAGTACTTC